These T cell receptor beta chains were read from a single sample in a study of T cells in Graves' hyperthyroidism and ophthalmopathy. One entry per CDR3 protein, called by TCRdb with MiXCR from the multiplex PCR reads. The data show about half a million distinct CDR3 sequences, around 21% seen once. The sequenced material came from blood. The source of these receptors is a man between 18 and 29 years old with Graves' hyperthyroidism. Both conserved end residues are part of each CDR3. The order of the fields is V gene, clone size, D gene, J gene, CDR3 protein, CDR3 DNA. A D gene is named only where the DNA matches it firmly. Size is omitted from some rows. Given values are once, few, many or a class for expanded clones.

v_gene: TRBV6-1; abundance: -; d_gene: -; j_gene: TRBJ2-7; CDR3aa: CASSEDRPKQYF; CDR3nt: TGTGCCAGCAGTGAAGACCGCCCGAAGCAGTACTTC
v_gene: TRBV28; abundance: few; d_gene: -; j_gene: TRBJ1-6; CDR3aa: CASSLIPGGYNSPLHF; CDR3nt: TGTGCCAGCAGTTTGATACCTGGGGGCTATAATTCACCCCTCCACTTT
v_gene: TRBV24-1; abundance: few; d_gene: -; j_gene: TRBJ2-3; CDR3aa: CATSDLILGADTQYF; CDR3nt: TGTGCCACCAGTGATTTAATCCTGGGGGCAGATACGCAGTATTTT
v_gene: TRBV2; abundance: -; d_gene: -; j_gene: TRBJ2-7; CDR3aa: CASRRRRPSYEQYF; CDR3nt: TGTGCCAGCAGGCGTCGGCGTCCCTCCTACGAGCAGTACTTC
v_gene: TRBV7-2; abundance: -; d_gene: -; j_gene: TRBJ1-1; CDR3aa: CASQLPRRTEAFF; CDR3nt: TGTGCCAGTCAACTCCCGAGGCGAACTGAAGCTTTCTTT
v_gene: TRBV15; abundance: -; d_gene: -; j_gene: TRBJ1-1; CDR3aa: CATSHRVVDTEAFF; CDR3nt: TGTGCCACCAGCCACAGGGTTGTGGACACTGAAGCTTTCTTT
v_gene: TRBV28; abundance: many; d_gene: -; j_gene: TRBJ1-1; CDR3aa: CASRDSTNTEAFF; CDR3nt: TGTGCCAGCCGGGACTCCACGAACACTGAAGCTTTCTTT
v_gene: TRBV12-3/TRBV12-4; abundance: -; d_gene: -; j_gene: TRBJ2-5; CDR3aa: CASSLGQDLKTQYF; CDR3nt: TGTGCCAGCAGTTTAGGCCAGGATTTAAAGACCCAGTACTTC
v_gene: TRBV11-2; abundance: -; d_gene: -; j_gene: TRBJ2-5; CDR3aa: CASSPTPYQETQYF; CDR3nt: TGTGCCAGCAGCCCGACCCCGTACCAAGAGACCCAGTACTTC
v_gene: TRBV27; abundance: many; d_gene: -; j_gene: TRBJ1-1; CDR3aa: CASSLWATLNTEAFF; CDR3nt: TGTGCCAGCAGTTTATGGGCAACGCTGAACACTGAAGCTTTCTTT
v_gene: TRBV4-1; abundance: -; d_gene: -; j_gene: TRBJ2-6; CDR3aa: CASSQDPSTGALVLTF; CDR3nt: TGCGCCAGCAGCCAAGATCCTTCGACCGGGGCCCTCGTCCTGACTTTC
v_gene: TRBV6-4; abundance: many; d_gene: TRBD1; j_gene: TRBJ1-5; CDR3aa: CASSPDRGQGTSNQPQHF; CDR3nt: TGTGCCAGCAGTCCGGACAGGGGGCAAGGTACTAGCAATCAGCCCCAGCATTTT
v_gene: TRBV12-3/TRBV12-4; abundance: many; d_gene: -; j_gene: TRBJ1-5; CDR3aa: CASSSAGTQPQHF; CDR3nt: TGTGCCAGCAGTTCGGCGGGGACTCAGCCCCAGCATTTT